The entry that follows covers one T cell receptor beta chain sequence. Its target is unknown. The data stem from a study of shared clonotypes between healthy human individuals. General study points: An anticipated effect of sequencing depth on clonotype sharing among donors was recognized. Naive subsets usually exceeded memory subsets in estimated richness. Naive CD4 clonotype sharing across a few donors was around 5.5%.

Assay: immunoSEQ multiplex PCR; the TCRdb copy retains only in-frame clones and omits some. This sample has about 2.1 million clones, with just over 90% found just once. CD45RO-negative, CCR7-selected cells formed the naive CD8 fraction, which excluded terminally differentiated effector memory CD45RA+ cells. CDR1 SGHAT and CDR2 FQNNGV come from the germline V gene. The CDR3 covers 16 residues. V was shortened by 0 bases and J by 9 bases, with 15 bases between the two germline ends. The sequenced material came from naive CD8+ T cells from PBMCs. This receptor was obtained from a man between 18 and 35 years old in good health. Some clones in this sample may be carry-over from other donors' samples. The rearrangement joins TRBV11-2 to TRBJ1-6, with D perhaps TRBD1 (5 bases). Here the CDR3 DNA reads TGTGCCAGCAGCTTAGACCGCAGGGAGATGGGTTCACCCCTCCACTTT. This translates into CASSLDRREMGSPLHF. The complete variable domain, with remaining parts taken from reference TRBV11-2 and TRBJ1-6, reads EAGVAQSPRYKIIEKRQSVAFWCNPISGHATLYWYQQILGQGPKLLIQFQNNGVVDDSQLPKDRFSAERLKGVDSTLKIQPAKLEDSAVYLCASSLDRREMGSPLHFGNGTRLTVT.